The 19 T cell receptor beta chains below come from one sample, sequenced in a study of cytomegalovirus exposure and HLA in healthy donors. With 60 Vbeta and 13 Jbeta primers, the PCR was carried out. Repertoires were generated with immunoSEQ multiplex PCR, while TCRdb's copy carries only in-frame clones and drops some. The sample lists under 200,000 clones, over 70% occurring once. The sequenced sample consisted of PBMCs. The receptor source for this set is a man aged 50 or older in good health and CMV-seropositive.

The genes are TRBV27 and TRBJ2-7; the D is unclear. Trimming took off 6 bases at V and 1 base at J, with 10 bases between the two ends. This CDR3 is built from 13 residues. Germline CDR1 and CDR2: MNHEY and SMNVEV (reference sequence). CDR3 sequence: CASSHDISYEQYF. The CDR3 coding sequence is TGTGCCAGCAGCCATGACATTTCCTACGAGCAGTACTTC.

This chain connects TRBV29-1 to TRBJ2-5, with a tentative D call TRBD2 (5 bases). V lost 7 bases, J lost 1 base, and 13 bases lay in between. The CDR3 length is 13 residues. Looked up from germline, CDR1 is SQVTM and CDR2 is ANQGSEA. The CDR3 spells CSGEEDPQETQYF. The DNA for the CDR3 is TGCAGCGGAGAGGAGGACCCCCAAGAGACCCAGTACTTC.

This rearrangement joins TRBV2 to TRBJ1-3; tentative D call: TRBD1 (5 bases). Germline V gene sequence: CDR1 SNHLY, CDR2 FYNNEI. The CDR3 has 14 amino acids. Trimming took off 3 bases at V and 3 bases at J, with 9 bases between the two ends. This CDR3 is CASSDQGYGNTIYF. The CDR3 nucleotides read TGTGCCAGCAGTGACCAGGGATATGGAAACACCATATATTTT.

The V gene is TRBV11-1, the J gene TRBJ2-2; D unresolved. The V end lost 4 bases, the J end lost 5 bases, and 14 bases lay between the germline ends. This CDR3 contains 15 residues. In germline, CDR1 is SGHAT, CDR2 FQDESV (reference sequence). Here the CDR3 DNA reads TGTGCCAGCAGCTCCGACCGCGCGAGGACCGGGGAGCTGTTTTTT. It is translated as CASSSDRARTGELFF. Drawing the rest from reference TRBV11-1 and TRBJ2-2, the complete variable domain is EAEVAQSPRYKITEKSQAVAFWCDPISGHATLYWYRQILGQGPELLVQFQDESVVDDSQLPKDRFSAERLKGVDSTLKIQPAELGDSAMYLCASSSDRARTGELFFGEGSRLTVL.

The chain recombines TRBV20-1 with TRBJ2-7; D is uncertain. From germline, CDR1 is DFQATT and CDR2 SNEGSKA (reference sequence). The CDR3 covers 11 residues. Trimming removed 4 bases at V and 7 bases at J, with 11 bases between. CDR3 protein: CSATASGEQYF. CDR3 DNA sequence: TGCAGTGCTACGGCTAGTGGTGAGCAGTACTTC.

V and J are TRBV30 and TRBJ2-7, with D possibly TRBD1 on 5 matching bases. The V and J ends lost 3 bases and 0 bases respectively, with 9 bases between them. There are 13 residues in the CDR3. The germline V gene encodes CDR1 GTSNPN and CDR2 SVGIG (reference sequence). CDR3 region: CAWSSTASYEQYF. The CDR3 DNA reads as TGTGCCTGGAGCTCGACAGCCTCCTACGAGCAGTACTTC.

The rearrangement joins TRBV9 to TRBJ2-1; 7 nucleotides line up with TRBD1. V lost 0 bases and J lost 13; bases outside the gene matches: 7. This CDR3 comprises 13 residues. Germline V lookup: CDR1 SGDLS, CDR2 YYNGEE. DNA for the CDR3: TGTGCCAGCAGCGTAGAGGGACAGTCGGTACAGTTCTTC. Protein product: CASSVEGQSVQFF.

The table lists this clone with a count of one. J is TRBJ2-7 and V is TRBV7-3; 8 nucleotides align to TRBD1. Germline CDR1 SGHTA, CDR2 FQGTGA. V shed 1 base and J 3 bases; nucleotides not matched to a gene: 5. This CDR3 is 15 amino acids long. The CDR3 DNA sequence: TGTGCCAGCAGCTTAAGGGGACAGGTAGGCTACGAGCAGTACTTC. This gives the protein CASSLRGQVGYEQYF.

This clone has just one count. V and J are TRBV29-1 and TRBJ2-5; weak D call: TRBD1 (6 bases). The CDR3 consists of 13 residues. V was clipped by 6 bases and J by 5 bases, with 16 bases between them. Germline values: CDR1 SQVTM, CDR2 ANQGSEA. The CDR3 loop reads CSVPKGDGETQYF. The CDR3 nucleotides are TGCAGCGTCCCCAAGGGGGATGGGGAGACCCAGTACTTC.

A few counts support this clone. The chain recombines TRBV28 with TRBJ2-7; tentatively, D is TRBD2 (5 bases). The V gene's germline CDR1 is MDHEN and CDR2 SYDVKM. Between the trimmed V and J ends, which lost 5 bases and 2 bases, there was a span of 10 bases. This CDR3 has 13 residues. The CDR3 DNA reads TGTGCCAGCAGTCCGAGGGTTACCTACGAGCAGTACTTC. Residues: CASSPRVTYEQYF.

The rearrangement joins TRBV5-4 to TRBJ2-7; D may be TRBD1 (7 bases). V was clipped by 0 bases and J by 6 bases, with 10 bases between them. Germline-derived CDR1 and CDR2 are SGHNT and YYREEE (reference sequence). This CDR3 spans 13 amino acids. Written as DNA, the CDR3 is TGTGCCAGCAGCTTGGACAGGGGAGGCGAGCAGTACTTC. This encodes CASSLDRGGEQYF.

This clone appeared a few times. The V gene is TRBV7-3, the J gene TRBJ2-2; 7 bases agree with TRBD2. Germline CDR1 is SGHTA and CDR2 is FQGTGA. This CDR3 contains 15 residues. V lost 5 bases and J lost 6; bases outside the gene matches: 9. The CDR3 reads CASSPPGLNPGELFF. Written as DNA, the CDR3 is TGTGCCAGCAGCCCCCCGGGACTAAATCCCGGGGAGCTGTTTTTT.

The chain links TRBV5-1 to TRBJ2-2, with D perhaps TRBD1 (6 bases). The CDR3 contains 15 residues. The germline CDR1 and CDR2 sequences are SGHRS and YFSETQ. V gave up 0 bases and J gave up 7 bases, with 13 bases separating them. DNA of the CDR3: TGCGCCAGCAGCTTGGCCCAGGGGACGGTCGGGGAGCTGTTTTTT. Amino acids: CASSLAQGTVGELFF.

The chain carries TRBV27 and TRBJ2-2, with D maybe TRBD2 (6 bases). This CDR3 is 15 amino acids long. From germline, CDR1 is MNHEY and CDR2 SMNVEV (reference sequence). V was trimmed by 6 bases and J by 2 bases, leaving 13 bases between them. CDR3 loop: CASRRRDPNTGELFF. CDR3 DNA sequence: TGTGCCAGCAGGAGGAGGGACCCCAACACCGGGGAGCTGTTTTTT.

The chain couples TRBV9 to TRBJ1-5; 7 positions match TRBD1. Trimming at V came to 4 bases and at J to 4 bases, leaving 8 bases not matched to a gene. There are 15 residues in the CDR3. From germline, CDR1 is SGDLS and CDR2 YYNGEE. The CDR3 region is CASSLSKDRNQPQHF. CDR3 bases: TGTGCCAGCAGCTTGAGCAAGGACAGGAATCAGCCCCAGCATTTT.

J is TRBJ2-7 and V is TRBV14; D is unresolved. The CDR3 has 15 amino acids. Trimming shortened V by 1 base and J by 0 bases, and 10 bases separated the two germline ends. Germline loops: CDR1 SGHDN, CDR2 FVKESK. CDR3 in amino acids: CASSQAGGSSYEQYF. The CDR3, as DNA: TGTGCCAGCAGCCAAGCGGGTGGTAGCTCCTACGAGCAGTACTTC.

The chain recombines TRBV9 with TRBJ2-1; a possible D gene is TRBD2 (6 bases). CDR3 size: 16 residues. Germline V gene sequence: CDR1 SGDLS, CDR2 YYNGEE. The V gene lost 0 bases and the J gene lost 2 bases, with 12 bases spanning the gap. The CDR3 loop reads CASSVGGSGAYNEQFF. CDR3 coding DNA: TGTGCCAGCAGCGTAGGGGGTAGCGGAGCCTACAATGAGCAGTTCTTC.

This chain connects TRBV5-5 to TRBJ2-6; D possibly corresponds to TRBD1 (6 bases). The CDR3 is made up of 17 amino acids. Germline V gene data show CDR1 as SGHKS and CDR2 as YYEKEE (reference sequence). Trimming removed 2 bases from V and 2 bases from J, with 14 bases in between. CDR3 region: CASSFRGWAAGANVLTF. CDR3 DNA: TGTGCCAGCAGCTTCAGGGGCTGGGCGGCTGGGGCCAACGTCCTGACTTTC. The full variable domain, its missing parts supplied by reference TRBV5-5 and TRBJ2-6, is DAGVTQSPTHLIKTRGQQVTLRCSPISGHKSVSWYQQVLGQGPQFIFQYYEKEERGRGNFPDRFSARQFPNYSSELNVNALLLGDSALYLCASSFRGWAAGANVLTFGAGSRLTVL.

The CDR3 DNA reads as TGCGCCAGCAGCCAGCCGGCTCAGGGTGACTATGGCTACACCTTC. Its protein product is CASSQPAQGDYGYTF. The rearrangement joins TRBV4-1 to TRBJ1-2; D is perhaps TRBD1 (5 bases). CDR1 is MGHRA, CDR2 YSYEKL, per germline. CDR3 length: 15 amino acids. The V end was cut by 3 bases, the J end by 3 bases, with 14 bases between.